The present entry profiles one T cell receptor beta chain with its context. CDR1 is SGHVS, CDR2 FQNEAQ, per germline. V lost 3 bases to trimming and J lost 1 base, with 12 bases between them. This CDR3 has 16 amino acids. The PCR contained 60 Vbeta and 13 Jbeta primers. Some clones are missing from TCRdb's copy, which holds only in-frame ones; the method was immunoSEQ multiplex PCR. The sample yields 120,000 to 150,000 clones, about 75% seen once. This entry belongs to a study of cytomegalovirus exposure and HLA in healthy donors. The receptor was isolated from a man in his forties or fifties in good health and CMV-seronegative. This chain connects TRBV7-8 to TRBJ2-2; D may be TRBD2 (6 bases). The material sequenced was PBMCs. The CDR3, as DNA: TGTGCCAGCAGCTTCGAGGGACTCCAGAACACCGGGGAGCTGTTTTTT. Protein product: CASSFEGLQNTGELFF.